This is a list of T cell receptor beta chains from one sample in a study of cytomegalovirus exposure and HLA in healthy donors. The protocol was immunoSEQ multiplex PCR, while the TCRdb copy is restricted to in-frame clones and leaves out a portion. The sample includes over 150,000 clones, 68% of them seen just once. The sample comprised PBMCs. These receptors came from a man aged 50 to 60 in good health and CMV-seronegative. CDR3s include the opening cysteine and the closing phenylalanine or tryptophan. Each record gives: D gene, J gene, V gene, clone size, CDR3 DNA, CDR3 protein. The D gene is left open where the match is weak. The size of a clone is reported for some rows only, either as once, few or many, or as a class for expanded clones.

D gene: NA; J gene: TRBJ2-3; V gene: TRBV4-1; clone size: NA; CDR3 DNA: TGCGCCAGCAGCCAAGATTGGGCGGGGCGACCCGCAGATACGCAGTATTTT; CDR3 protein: CASSQDWAGRPADTQYF
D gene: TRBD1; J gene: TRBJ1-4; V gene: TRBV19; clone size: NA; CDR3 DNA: TGTGCCAGTAGTATGATGTCTGGGACAGGGGATGAAAAACTGTTTTTT; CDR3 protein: CASSMMSGTGDEKLFF
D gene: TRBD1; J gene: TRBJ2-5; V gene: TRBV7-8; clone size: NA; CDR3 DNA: TGTGCCAGCAGCTCCCGGGACAGGGCCCAAGAGACCCAGTACTTC; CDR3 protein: CASSSRDRAQETQYF
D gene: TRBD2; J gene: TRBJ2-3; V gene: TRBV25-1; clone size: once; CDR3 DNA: TGTGCCAGCAGCGAAACGGGGGGTTCCACAGATACGCAGTATTTT; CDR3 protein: CASSETGGSTDTQYF
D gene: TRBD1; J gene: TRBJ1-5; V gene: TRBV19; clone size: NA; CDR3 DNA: TGTGCCAGTAGGGGACAGGGCAATCAGCCCCAGCATTTT; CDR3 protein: CASRGQGNQPQHF
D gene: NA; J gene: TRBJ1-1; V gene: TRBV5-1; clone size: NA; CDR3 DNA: TGCGCCAGCAGCCTGACCGGGGACAAGAACACTGAAGCTTTCTTT; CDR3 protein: CASSLTGDKNTEAFF
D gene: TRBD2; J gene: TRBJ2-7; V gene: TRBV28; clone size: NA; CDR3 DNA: TGTGCCAGCAGTTTATTCGGGGGGTCCTACGAGCAGTACTTC; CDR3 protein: CASSLFGGSYEQYF
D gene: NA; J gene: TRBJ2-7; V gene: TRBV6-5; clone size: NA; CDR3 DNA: TGTGCCAGCAGTTACCTCCGCCGGTCCGAGCAGTACTTC; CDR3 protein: CASSYLRRSEQYF
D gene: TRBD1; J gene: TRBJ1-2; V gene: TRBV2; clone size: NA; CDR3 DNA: TGTGCCAGCCAAACGGACAGGTACTATGGCTACACCTTC; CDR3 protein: CASQTDRYYGYTF
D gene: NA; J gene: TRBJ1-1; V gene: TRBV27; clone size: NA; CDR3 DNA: TGTGCCAGCAGATCCGGGACAGAAGCTTTCTTT; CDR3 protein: CASRSGTEAFF
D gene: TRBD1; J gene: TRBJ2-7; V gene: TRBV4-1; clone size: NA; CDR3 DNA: TGCGCCAGCAGCCAAAGCCCGGGGGACAGGGGGCATCACGAGCAGTACTTC; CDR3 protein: CASSQSPGDRGHHEQYF
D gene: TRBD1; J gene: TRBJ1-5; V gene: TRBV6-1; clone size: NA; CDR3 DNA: TGTGCCAGCACGGGGACAGGGATCGGCCAGCCCCAGCATTTT; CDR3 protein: CASTGTGIGQPQHF
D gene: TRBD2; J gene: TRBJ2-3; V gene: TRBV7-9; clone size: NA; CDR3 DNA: TGTGCCAGCAGCTTTAGCGGGGGTAGCACAGATACGCAGTATTTT; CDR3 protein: CASSFSGGSTDTQYF
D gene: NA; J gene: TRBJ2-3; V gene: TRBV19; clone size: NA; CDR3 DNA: TGTGCCAGTACCCCGCTCCCAGGGACAGATACGCAGTATTTT; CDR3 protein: CASTPLPGTDTQYF
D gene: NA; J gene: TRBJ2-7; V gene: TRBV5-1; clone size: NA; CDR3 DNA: TGCGCCAGCAGCTTGGCCGTCGGCGGATACTACGAGCAGTACTTC; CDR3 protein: CASSLAVGGYYEQYF
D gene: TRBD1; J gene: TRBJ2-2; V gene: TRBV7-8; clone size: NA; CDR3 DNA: TGTGCCAGCAGCGCCCGACAGGGGTCGACCGGGGAGCTGTTTTTT; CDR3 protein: CASSARQGSTGELFF
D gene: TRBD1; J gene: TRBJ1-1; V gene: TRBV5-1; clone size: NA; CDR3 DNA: TGCGCCAGCAGCTTCTTGACAGGGGGAAACACTGAAGCTTTCTTT; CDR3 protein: CASSFLTGGNTEAFF
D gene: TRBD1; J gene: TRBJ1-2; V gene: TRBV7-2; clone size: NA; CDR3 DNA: TGTGCCAGCAGACCGACAGGGCCCTATGGCTACACCTTC; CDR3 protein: CASRPTGPYGYTF
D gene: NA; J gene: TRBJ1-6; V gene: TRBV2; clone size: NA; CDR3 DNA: TGTGCCAGCAGTGAAGCTTTGGCCTCACCCCTCCACTTT; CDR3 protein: CASSEALASPLHF
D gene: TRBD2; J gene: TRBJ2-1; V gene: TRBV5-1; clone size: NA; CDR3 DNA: TGCGCCAGCACTAGGGGACTAGACTCTAATGAGCAGTTCTTC; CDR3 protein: CASTRGLDSNEQFF
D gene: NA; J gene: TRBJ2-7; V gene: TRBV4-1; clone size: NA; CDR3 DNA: TGCGCCAGCAGCCAAGATTTTGAGGGCGCCTACGAGCAGTACTTC; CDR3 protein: CASSQDFEGAYEQYF
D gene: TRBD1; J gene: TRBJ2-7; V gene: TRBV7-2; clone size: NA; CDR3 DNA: TGTGCCAGCAGCCCCCGACAGGGAACCTACGAGCAGTACTTC; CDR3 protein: CASSPRQGTYEQYF
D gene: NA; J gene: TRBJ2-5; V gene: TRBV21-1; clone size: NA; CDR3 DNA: TGTGCCAGCATACCTTACAGGGGGCGCTGGGAGACCCAGTACTTC; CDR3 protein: CASIPYRGRWETQYF
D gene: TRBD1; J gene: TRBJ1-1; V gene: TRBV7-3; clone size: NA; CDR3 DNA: TGTGCCAGCAGCTTATACGGGACAGGCCCTCTCGGGGGGAACACTGAAGCTTTCTTT; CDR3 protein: CASSLYGTGPLGGNTEAFF
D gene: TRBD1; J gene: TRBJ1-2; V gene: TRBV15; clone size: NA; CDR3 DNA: TGTGCCACCAGCCCTCGACAGGGTCAGTATGGCTACACCTTC; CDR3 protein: CATSPRQGQYGYTF
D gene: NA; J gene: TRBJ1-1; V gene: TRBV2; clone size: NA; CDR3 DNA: TGTGCCAGCATGTCGGGATTGGGGAACACTGAAGCTTTCTTT; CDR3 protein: CASMSGLGNTEAFF
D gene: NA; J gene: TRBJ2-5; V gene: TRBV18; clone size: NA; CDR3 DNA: TGTGCCAGCTCACCACAGGGGGTCGGTGAGACCCAGTACTTC; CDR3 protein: CASSPQGVGETQYF
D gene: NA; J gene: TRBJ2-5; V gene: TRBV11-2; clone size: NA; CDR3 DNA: TGTGCCAGCAGCTTTACGGTGGGGGGAGAGACCCAGTACTTC; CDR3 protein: CASSFTVGGETQYF
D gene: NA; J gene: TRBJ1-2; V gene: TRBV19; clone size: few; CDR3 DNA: TGTGCCAGTAGAACAGGGATGTATAACTATGGCTACACCTTC; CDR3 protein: CASRTGMYNYGYTF
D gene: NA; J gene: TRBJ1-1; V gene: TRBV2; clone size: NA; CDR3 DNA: TGTGCCAGCAGCTTAACGGGGGGGAACACTGAAGCTTTCTTT; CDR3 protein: CASSLTGGNTEAFF
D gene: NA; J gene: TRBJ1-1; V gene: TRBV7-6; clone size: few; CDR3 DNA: TGTGCCAGCAGCCCCTATCGGGAGGAATGGAACACTGAAGCTTTCTTT; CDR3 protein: CASSPYREEWNTEAFF
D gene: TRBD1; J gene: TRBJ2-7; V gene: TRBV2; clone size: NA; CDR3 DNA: TGTGCCAGCTCAAGGGACAGTCGTTACTTC; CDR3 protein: CASSRDSRYF
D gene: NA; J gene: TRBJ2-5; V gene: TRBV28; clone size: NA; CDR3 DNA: TGTGCCAGCAGTTTGGGGCCTCTCCAAGAGACCCAGTACTTC; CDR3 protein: CASSLGPLQETQYF
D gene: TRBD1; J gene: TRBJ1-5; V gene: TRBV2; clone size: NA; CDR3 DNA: TGTGCCAGCAGTGAATGGGAGGACAGGGGAGTTATAGCAGAACAGCCCCAGCATTTT; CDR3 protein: CASSEWEDRGVIAEQPQHF
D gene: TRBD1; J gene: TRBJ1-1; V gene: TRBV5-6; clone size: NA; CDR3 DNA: TGTGCCAGCAGCGGGGACAGGGGCGGTGAAGCTTTCTTT; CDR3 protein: CASSGDRGGEAFF
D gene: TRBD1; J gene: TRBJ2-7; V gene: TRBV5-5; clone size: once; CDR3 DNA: TGTGCCAGCAGCCCTTCCGGGACAGGGTTTTACGAGCAGTACTTC; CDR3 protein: CASSPSGTGFYEQYF
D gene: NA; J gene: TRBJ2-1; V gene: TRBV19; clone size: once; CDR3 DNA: TGTGCCAGTAGTATAGTAGGAGCGGGTACCTACAATGAGCAGTTCTTC; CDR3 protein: CASSIVGAGTYNEQFF
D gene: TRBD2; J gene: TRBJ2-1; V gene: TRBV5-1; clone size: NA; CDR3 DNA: TGCGCCAGCAGCTTCAAAGTAAGCGGGGGAACCTACAATGAGCAGTTCTTC; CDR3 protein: CASSFKVSGGTYNEQFF
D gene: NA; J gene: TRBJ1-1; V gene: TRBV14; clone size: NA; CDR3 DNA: TGTGCCAGCAGCCAAACAGGGTATAACACTGAAGCTTTCTTT; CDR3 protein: CASSQTGYNTEAFF
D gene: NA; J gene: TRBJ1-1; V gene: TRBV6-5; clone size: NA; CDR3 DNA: TGTGCCAGCAGTTACGAGGTGAACACTGAAGCTTTCTTT; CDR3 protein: CASSYEVNTEAFF